This T cell receptor (beta chain) was identified in a study of blood T cell repertoires in COVID-19. On the study more broadly: Samples came from the United States, Italy and Spain, spanning acute and convalescent COVID-19. Sample material is recorded as cDNA or gDNA derived from T cells, B-cell-depleted T cells, or PBMCs.

Per the authors' pipeline: The authors estimated nucleated cell counts from reference gene primer amplification. Profiled with immunoSEQ multiplex PCR; TCRdb holds only in-frame clones, not every one. V, J and clone size reflect that table, while D and trimming were determined from the DNA. The sample contains about 100,000 clones, roughly 88% of which appear only once. The CDR3 covers 17 residues. This chain links TRBV21-1 with TRBJ1-3; the table's TRBD1 call for D was not verified on the DNA. TRBV21-1 is a pseudogene locus. What was sequenced was peripheral blood. This clonotype originated in a human donor in a cohort sampled during active COVID-19. The CDR3 loop reads CASSKVSLTGSGNTIYF. The CDR3 DNA sequence: TGTGCCAGCAGCAAAGTAAGTCTAACAGGCTCTGGAAACACCATATATTTT.